This TCR beta chain was profiled in a study of shared clonotypes between healthy human individuals. The material for each subset, its genomic DNA, was split evenly across several immunoSEQ plates. Clones were sequenced by immunoSEQ multiplex PCR, and TCRdb holds only the in-frame ones, with some missing. Of about 500,000 clones listed, around 77% are singletons. Germline CDR1 SGHRS, CDR2 YFSETQ. The length of the CDR3 is 15 residues. The J segment lost 0 bases and the V segment lost 9 bases, leaving 10 bases of the junction unmatched. Overall study findings and caveats: Exclusively blood specimens were collected; tissue repertoires likely differ. Clonotype sharing among donors was expected to depend on sequencing depth.

Donors, without exception, were Caucasian adults residing in Nashville, Tennessee. This clone was seen a few times. Its antigen is undetermined. This TCR came from a woman aged 40 to 50 in good health. Some clones in this sample may be carry-over from other donors' samples. The sample was PBMCs. The V and J genes are TRBV5-1 and TRBJ2-7; TRBD1 agrees at 9 bases. The CDR3 reads CATRRGQGSSYEQYF. CDR3 nucleotides: TGCGCCACCCGACGGGGACAGGGCTCCTCCTACGAGCAGTACTTC.